This entry describes one TCR beta chain. One junction end disagrees with the germline gene, perhaps due to a read error. The data were obtained in a study of blood T cells in healthy people across ages. Next came a second PCR, run for about 6 to 11 cycles, which used a sample-barcoded 5' primer along with a J-beta primer mix. TCRdb analysed the 5' RACE reads with MiXCR anew, one entry per CDR3 protein. This repertoire shows nearly 1 million distinct CDR3 sequences, roughly 51% found once; its top ten account for over 20%. This CDR3 spans 16 amino acids. From germline, CDR1 is WSHSY and CDR2 SAAADI. The rearrangement joins TRBV10-2 to TRBJ1-3; unclear D gene. The sequence derives from a woman aged 55-69 years in good health. The sample was blood. CDR3 DNA sequence: TGCACCAGCACTTGGGGTGCCCCCCGCGCCGGAAACACCATATATTTT. This codes for CTSTWGAPRAGNTIYF.